This T cell receptor beta chain came from a study of blood T cell repertoires in COVID-19. In the study's own analysis: It was from reference gene primer amplification that nucleated cell counts were estimated. The protocol was immunoSEQ multiplex PCR, while the TCRdb copy is restricted to in-frame clones and leaves out a portion. V, J and clone size were drawn from that table, and D and trimming were deduced from the DNA. The sample contains more than 150,000 clones, less than 90% of which appear only once. V shed 1 base and J shed 0 bases, with 12 bases lying between them. From germline, CDR1 is SGHTS and CDR2 YDEGEE. This CDR3 has 16 amino acids.

The TCR originated in a man aged 18 to 30 with active or convalescent COVID-19. The sample consisted of peripheral blood. The chain employs TRBV5-8 and TRBJ2-3; a weak D match, TRBD1 (6 bases). DNA for the CDR3: TGTGCCAGCAGCTTGCACATCAGGGGAAGCACAGATACGCAGTATTTT. Its protein product is CASSLHIRGSTDTQYF.